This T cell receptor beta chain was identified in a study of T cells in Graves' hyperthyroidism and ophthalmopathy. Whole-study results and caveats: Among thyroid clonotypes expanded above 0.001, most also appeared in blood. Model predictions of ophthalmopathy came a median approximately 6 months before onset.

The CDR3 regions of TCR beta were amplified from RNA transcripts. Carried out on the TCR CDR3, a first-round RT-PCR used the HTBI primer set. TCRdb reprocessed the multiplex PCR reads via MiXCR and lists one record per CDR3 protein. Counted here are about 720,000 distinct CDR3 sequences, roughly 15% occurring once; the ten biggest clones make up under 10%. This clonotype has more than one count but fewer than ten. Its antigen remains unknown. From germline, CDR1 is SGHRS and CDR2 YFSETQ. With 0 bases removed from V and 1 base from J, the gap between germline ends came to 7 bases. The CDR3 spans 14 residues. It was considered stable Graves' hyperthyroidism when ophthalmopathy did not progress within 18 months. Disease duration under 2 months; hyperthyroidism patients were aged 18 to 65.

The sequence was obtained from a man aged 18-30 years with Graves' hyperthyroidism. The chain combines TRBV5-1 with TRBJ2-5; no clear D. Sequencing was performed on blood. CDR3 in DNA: TGCGCCAGCAGCTTGGAATCTCCCCAAGAGACCCAGTACTTC. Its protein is CASSLESPQETQYF.